The sequence of this T cell receptor (beta chain) was determined in a study of identical twins. This clonotype was counted at least ten times. V was clipped by 1 base and J by 3 bases, with 13 bases between them. Germline V gene data show CDR1 as SGHTA and CDR2 as FQGNSA. The CDR3 spans 16 residues. TCRdb processed the 5' RACE reads anew with MiXCR; each CDR3 protein has one entry. The table records fewer than 800,000 distinct CDR3 sequences, 7% to 7.5% of them present only once. These data also featured in a second study, about yellow fever vaccine responses in identical twins.

The gene calls are TRBV7-2 and TRBJ2-1, with D unclear. Sequenced input: PBMCs. This sequence was found in a woman in her late teens or twenties in good health. The CDR3 protein is CASSLVGGYLYNEQFF. DNA for the CDR3: TGTGCCAGCAGCTTAGTAGGCGGCTATCTCTACAATGAGCAGTTCTTC.